This T cell receptor (beta chain) was obtained from a study of spatial heterogeneity in lung cancer. Looking at the study overall: Averaged across combinations, each unique TCR and UMI pairing appeared more than ten times in raw reads, which were uncorrected. Whole-study results and caveats: Blood carried ubiquitous expanded tumor TCRs more at resection than follow-up.

As regards this clonotype: Its antigen is undetermined.

The CDR3 spans 15 residues. The germline V and J ends were trimmed by 5 bases and 4 bases, with 17 bases remaining between them. Germline V lookup: CDR1 SNHLY, CDR2 FYNNEI. The time point here: sample taken at primary tumor resection. TCRs were sequenced from unsorted whole RNA of tumor, nontumor lung or PBMC. The donors, about 74 patients with untreated early-stage non-small cell lung cancer, provided the samples. The study tagged each TCR cDNA molecule with a unique molecular identifier. Via MiXCR, TCRdb re-called the 5' RACE reads, giving one row per CDR3 protein. The repertoire holds about 86,000 distinct CDR3 sequences, over 9.5% seen once, with under 5.5% in the top ten.

Sequencing was performed on PBMCs, taken at surgery. The receptor's source is a male donor with early-stage non-small cell lung cancer. The V gene is TRBV2, the J gene TRBJ2-5; weak D call: TRBD1 (6 bases). CDR3 bases: TGTGCCAGCAGTTCCCTAAGGGGGTCGGGAGAGACCCAGTACTTC. This codes for CASSSLRGSGETQYF.